This T cell receptor (beta chain) originates from a study of post-analysis software for immune sequencing data. Turning to the study itself: As for disease course, relapsing-remitting, secondary progressive and progressive-relapsing multiple sclerosis were all included. The study, taken as a whole, reports: F measure clustering grouped samples strongly by preparation batch. Roughly five TRBV segments appeared more often in patients than in controls, and TRBV5-6, TRBV5-1 and TRBV20-1 were among these. Significantly lower normalized Chao1 diversity was found in patients with multiple sclerosis relative to controls.

This clonotype has more than one count but fewer than ten. The antigen is undetermined. Trimming took 4 bases from V and 4 from J; bases not matched to a gene: 10. CDR1 is DFQATT and CDR2 is SNEGSKA in the germline V gene (reference sequence). The CDR3 has 15 amino acids. Incorporated into the TCR beta cDNA libraries were unique molecular identifiers, which served to reduce PCR and sequencing biases. T cells numbering roughly 1 to 10 million yielded 450,000 to 600,000 cDNA molecules. From the PCR reads, TCRdb called clonotypes with MiXCR, one entry per CDR3 protein. The table shows some 690,000 distinct CDR3 sequences, with 25% to 30% occurring only once.

The receptor was derived from a girl aged 10-17 years with multiple sclerosis. Input material: blood. The gene calls are TRBV20-1 and TRBJ2-5, with 9 positions matching TRBD2. CDR3 amino acids: CSATGSGGTGETQYF. CDR3 in DNA: TGCAGTGCTACCGGAAGCGGGGGGACCGGAGAGACCCAGTACTTC.